The subject of this entry is one T cell receptor beta chain. This entry belongs to a study of blood T cell repertoires in COVID-19. Study-level background: PBMCs, B-cell-depleted T cells, or T cells provided the cDNA or gDNA that made up the material.

Patients of the Seattle cohort, enrolled during active infection, were followed longitudinally. In the study's own analysis: The assay estimated nucleated cells by amplifying reference gene primers. Assay used: immunoSEQ multiplex PCR; TCRdb lists only in-frame clones, some missing. V and J calls plus clone size are reproduced from that table; the DNA served to infer D and trimming. The sample holds some 190,000 clones, about four fifths seen once. CDR1 SGHRS and CDR2 YFSETQ come from the germline V gene. This CDR3 comprises 16 residues. The germline V and J ends were trimmed by 1 base and 2 bases, with 10 bases remaining between them.

The specimen sequenced was peripheral blood. The chain carries TRBV5-1 and TRBJ1-6; a possible D gene is TRBD1 (5 bases). This clonotype was obtained from a woman in her thirties or forties with COVID-19, enrolled during active disease. CDR3: CASSLRAGPYNSPLHF. The CDR3, as DNA: TGCGCCAGCAGCTTGCGCGCGGGACCCTATAATTCACCCCTCCACTTT.